Presented here are 28 T cell receptor beta chains from one specimen sequenced in a study of blood T cell repertoires in COVID-19. Sequencing used immunoSEQ multiplex PCR; TCRdb keeps in-frame clones, though not all of them. The sample holds roughly 150,000 clones; 87% are singletons and the top ten take around 5%. The specimen was peripheral blood. These TCRs come from a human donor in a cohort sampled during active COVID-19.

The chain recombines TRBV7-8 with TRBJ2-3; 7 bases map to TRBD1. Trimming at V came to 7 bases and at J to 5 bases, leaving 15 bases not matched to a gene. Germline values: CDR1 SGHVS, CDR2 FQNEAQ. The CDR3 loop spans 16 amino acids. CDR3 in DNA: TGTGCCAGCACTGACTGGGGACAGCGCCCCCAAGATACGCAGTATTTT. The encoded protein is CASTDWGQRPQDTQYF.

The rearrangement links TRBV6-5 to TRBJ2-7; 8 positions match TRBD1. J was trimmed by 5 bases and V by 6 bases; bases with no gene match: 6. This CDR3 is built from 13 residues. Germline V lookup: CDR1 MNHEY, CDR2 SVGAGI. The CDR3 is CASRRDRRHEQYF. The CDR3 DNA is TGTGCCAGCAGGCGGGACAGGAGGCACGAGCAGTACTTC.

The chain recombines TRBV20-1 with TRBJ2-3; 11 nucleotides line up with TRBD2. This CDR3 region has 15 residues. Germline-derived CDR1 and CDR2 are DFQATT and SNEGSKA (reference sequence). V trimming: 3 bases; J trimming: 4 bases; junction bases outside the gene matches: 6. The CDR3 DNA follows: TGCAGTGCTAGTATTAGCGGGAGGGCCGCAGATACGCAGTATTTT. As protein: CSASISGRAADTQYF.

The V call is TRBV11-3, the J call TRBJ2-7; 11 bases line up with TRBD1. The germline V gene encodes CDR1 SGHNT and CDR2 YENEEA. This CDR3 has 16 amino acids. V lost 1 base, J lost 5 bases, and 7 bases stayed unmatched. Here the CDR3 reads CASSLAGQGAGNEQYF. In DNA, the CDR3 is TGTGCCAGCAGCTTAGCAGGACAGGGGGCCGGGAACGAGCAGTACTTC.

This sequence joins TRBV2 and TRBJ1-4; 9 bases are shared with TRBD1. CDR1 and CDR2 from the germline V gene are SNHLY and FYNNEI. The CDR3 spans 20 residues. Losses at the gene ends were 0 bases for V and 7 bases for J; bases not matched to a gene: 18. The CDR3 nucleotides read TGTGCCAGCAGTGAAGCGGGGACCGGGACAGGGTACATCCTAGGTGAAAAACTGTTTTTT. It yields the protein CASSEAGTGTGYILGEKLFF.

The J gene is TRBJ2-7, the V gene TRBV30, with TRBD2 identical over 10 bases. V lost 3 bases and J lost 2; bases outside the gene matches: 10. Germline V gene sequence: CDR1 GTSNPN, CDR2 SVGIG (reference sequence). The CDR3 sequence is 16 residues long. CDR3 nucleotide sequence: TGTGCCTGGAGCCCCGTCGGAGCGGGGGGGGCCTACGAGCAGTACTTC. It codes for CAWSPVGAGGAYEQYF.

V usage is TRBV19 and J usage is TRBJ1-3; TRBD1 aligns across 7 bases. CDR3 length equals 16 residues. Looked up from germline, CDR1 is LNHDA and CDR2 is SQIVND (reference sequence). The V and J ends lost 3 bases and 3 bases, in that order; junction bases with no gene match: 8. The CDR3 DNA reads as TGTGCCAGTAGTATCTACCGGGACAGCCGTGGAAACACCATATATTTT. It specifies CASSIYRDSRGNTIYF.

This clone was seen a single time. The V gene is TRBV7-6, the J gene TRBJ2-1; D is perhaps TRBD2 (6 bases). V lost 5 bases to trimming and J lost 8 bases, with 13 bases between them. CDR1 and CDR2 from the germline V gene are SGHVS and FNYEAQ. The CDR3 has 13 residues. As DNA, the CDR3 is TGTGCCAGCAGCATGACTAGTTTGTATGAGCAGTTCTTC. It encodes CASSMTSLYEQFF.

The gene calls are TRBV7-8 and TRBJ2-2; 13 bases map to TRBD2. CDR3 length: 15 amino acids. V gave up 5 bases and J gave up 4 bases; unmatched junction bases: 1. CDR1 and CDR2 from the germline V gene are SGHVS and FQNEAQ. For the CDR3, the DNA is TGTGCCAGCAGCCGGACTAGCGGGGGCACCGGGGAGCTGTTTTTT. Translation: CASSRTSGGTGELFF.

This chain connects TRBV28 to TRBJ1-5; possible D gene TRBD1, 5 bases. Germline V lookup: CDR1 MDHEN, CDR2 SYDVKM. The CDR3 loop spans 11 amino acids. Trimming shortened V by 8 bases and J by 7 bases, and 9 bases separated the two germline ends. The CDR3 loop reads CASGEGQPQHF. CDR3 nucleotide sequence: TGTGCCAGCGGGGAGGGGCAGCCCCAGCATTTT.

The chain is built from TRBV6-1 and TRBJ2-2, with a possible D match to TRBD2 (5 bases). The CDR3 spans 14 residues. The germline V gene encodes CDR1 MNHNS and CDR2 SASEGT. Trimming shortened V by 3 bases and J by 3 bases, and 8 bases separated the two germline ends. CDR3 amino acids: CASSDRGDTGELFF. The DNA for the CDR3 is TGTGCCAGCAGTGATCGGGGAGACACCGGGGAGCTGTTTTTT.

The chain recombines TRBV6-2 or TRBV6-3 with TRBJ1-4; D possibly corresponds to TRBD1 (5 bases). The V end was cut by 0 bases, the J end by 8 bases, with 13 bases between. The CDR3 has 15 residues. CDR1 is MNHEY, CDR2 SVGEGT, per germline. The CDR3, as DNA: TGTGCCAGCAGTTACTCGTCCCAGGGCGGCGAAAAACTGTTTTTT. It yields the protein CASSYSSQGGEKLFF.

The chain uses TRBV30 and TRBJ1-2, with D uncertain. The germline V gene has CDR1 GTSNPN and CDR2 SVGIG (reference sequence). V was pared by 2 bases and J by 1 base, with 8 bases between. This CDR3 region has 13 residues. The CDR3 loop reads CAWSNSLNYGYTF. The CDR3 coding sequence is TGTGCCTGGAGTAACAGCCTTAACTATGGCTACACCTTC.

This chain joins TRBV28 and TRBJ2-7, with TRBD1 matching 8 bases. Germline-derived CDR1 and CDR2 are MDHEN and SYDVKM. The CDR3 runs 14 residues. Trimming at V came to 5 bases and at J to 3 bases, leaving 6 bases not matched to a gene. The DNA of the CDR3 is TGTGCCAGCAGTCCAGGGGGCATGGGCTACGAGCAGTACTTC. Translating gives CASSPGGMGYEQYF.

The V call is TRBV7-6, the J call TRBJ2-7, with 7 bases lining up with TRBD1. Germline loops: CDR1 SGHVS, CDR2 FNYEAQ. CDR3 length: 14 residues. Trimming at V came to 5 bases and at J to 0 bases, leaving 4 bases not matched to a gene. The CDR3 coding sequence is TGTGCCAGCAGCCCGGACAGGAGCTCCTACGAGCAGTACTTC. Translating it yields CASSPDRSSYEQYF.

The chain carries TRBV30 and TRBJ2-6; tentatively, D is TRBD2 (5 bases). There are 17 residues in the CDR3. Trimming pared 4 bases from V and 0 bases from J, leaving 16 bases between. Germline V lookup: CDR1 GTSNPN, CDR2 SVGIG (reference sequence). The CDR3 coding sequence is TGTGCCTGGACCGGACTGGGAATGCCCTCTGGGGCCAACGTCCTGACTTTC. Its protein is CAWTGLGMPSGANVLTF.

The chain couples TRBV29-1 to TRBJ2-2, with 12 nucleotides matching TRBD1. The CDR3 totals 15 residues. The V and J ends lost 4 bases and 7 bases, in that order; junction bases with no gene match: 7. Germline V lookup: CDR1 SQVTM, CDR2 ANQGSEA. CDR3 bases: TGCAGCGTTGTCTTCGGGACAGGGGGCTTCGGGGAGCTGTTTTTT. It translates to CSVVFGTGGFGELFF.

The genes are TRBV14 and TRBJ2-7; 7 bases fit TRBD1. V shed 4 bases and J 3 bases; nucleotides not matched to a gene: 9. The germline gives CDR1 SGHDN, CDR2 FVKESK. The CDR3 sequence is 15 residues long. The CDR3 bases are TGTGCCAGCAGCCGGGGGACAGTCCCAGTCTACGAGCAGTACTTC. Translation gives CASSRGTVPVYEQYF.

The chain carries TRBV28 and TRBJ1-4; D gene ambiguous. This CDR3 comprises 12 residues. Trimming shortened V by 3 bases and J by 9 bases, and 8 bases separated the two germline ends. CDR1 and CDR2 from the germline V gene are MDHEN and SYDVKM. The CDR3 DNA reads as TGTGCCAGCAGTTTCATCCAAAAAAAACTGTTTTTT. As protein: CASSFIQKKLFF.

The V gene is TRBV21-1, the J gene TRBJ2-3; TRBD2 is taken as the D call from the table, unchecked against the DNA. TRBV21-1 is a listed pseudogene. The CDR3 length is 15 residues. CDR3 loop: CASTLAGGRQYTQYF. CDR3 nucleotide sequence: TGTGCCAGCACCTTAGCGGGGGGGCGACAATATACGCAGTATTTT.

The chain links TRBV10-3 to TRBJ2-7; no reliable D call. V was clipped by 5 bases and J by 5 bases, with 7 bases between them. The CDR3 spans 11 residues. Germline loops: CDR1 ENHRY, CDR2 SYGVKD. Here the CDR3 reads CAISTNDEQYF. DNA of the CDR3: TGTGCCATCAGTACTAACGACGAGCAGTACTTC.

V is TRBV6-5 and J is TRBJ1-1, with 8 bases lining up with TRBD1. Looked up from germline, CDR1 is MNHEY and CDR2 is SVGAGI. This CDR3 has 15 residues. V lost 7 bases and J lost 4; bases outside the gene matches: 11. The CDR3 DNA is TGTGCCAGCAAACCCCGGACAGGGTCGCTCACTGAAGCTTTCTTT. Translated: CASKPRTGSLTEAFF.

The rearrangement uses TRBV6-6 and TRBJ2-6; possible D gene TRBD2, 5 bases. Trimming removed 3 bases at V and 1 base at J, with 7 bases between. This CDR3 contains 15 residues. Germline assignment: CDR1 MNHNY and CDR2 SVGAGI (reference sequence). The CDR3 nucleotides read TGTGCCAGCAGTTATGGAGGTTCTGGGGCCAACGTCCTGACTTTC. It codes for CASSYGGSGANVLTF.

V usage is TRBV30 and J usage is TRBJ1-6, with D tentatively TRBD1 (5 bases). Germline V gene data show CDR1 as GTSNPN and CDR2 as SVGIG (reference sequence). V lost 5 bases to trimming and J lost 2 bases, with 10 bases between them. The CDR3 has 14 amino acids. The CDR3 bases are TGTGCCTGGGGTGGCAGGGCCTATAATTCACCCCTCCACTTT. Its protein product is CAWGGRAYNSPLHF.

The CDR3 loop is CATSDVGGQGRGNQPQHF. CDR3 nucleotides: TGTGCCACCAGTGATGTGGGGGGACAGGGGAGGGGAAATCAGCCCCAGCATTTT. The V gene is TRBV24-1, the J gene TRBJ1-5; 10 bases are shared with TRBD1. V dropped 3 bases and J dropped 4; count of bases not matched to a gene: 11. The CDR3 covers 18 residues. Germline V gene sequence: CDR1 KGHDR, CDR2 SFDVKD.

The J gene is TRBJ2-7, the V gene TRBV5-1; 7 positions match TRBD1. The CDR3 is made up of 15 amino acids. Per the germline V gene, CDR1 is SGHRS and CDR2 is YFSETQ. V lost 3 bases and J lost 1; bases outside the gene matches: 7. For the CDR3, the DNA is TGCGCCAGCAGCTATACAGGGGATTTTTCCTACGAGCAGTACTTC. Its translation is CASSYTGDFSYEQYF.

Written as DNA, the CDR3 is TGTGCCAGCAGCATTACAGGGGGGTCTGGGGCCAACGTCCTGACTTTC. Residues: CASSITGGSGANVLTF. The V gene is TRBV11-1, the J gene TRBJ2-6; 8 positions match TRBD1. CDR3 length equals 16 residues. The germline V gene has CDR1 SGHAT and CDR2 FQDESV (reference sequence). V was pared by 5 bases and J by 1 base, with 4 bases of the junction left unmatched.

This sequence joins TRBV30 and TRBJ1-2; the D gene is possibly TRBD1 (5 bases). The CDR3 length is 16 residues. V lost 0 bases, J lost 2 bases, and 16 bases lay in between. Germline V gene data show CDR1 as GTSNPN and CDR2 as SVGIG (reference sequence). In nucleotides, the CDR3 is TGTGCCTGGAGTGTTCTGGCAGGGCCCCGGAACTATGGCTACACCTTC. Translated: CAWSVLAGPRNYGYTF.